This T cell receptor (beta chain) was captured in a study of HIV-infected patients and healthy controls. No cell fractionation was done, so the repertoire covers all unsorted peripheral blood T cells. V was clipped by 3 bases and J by 0 bases; unmatched bases: 6. CDR1 and CDR2 (germline): DFQATT, SNEGSKA (reference sequence). The CDR3 loop spans 16 amino acids. This clonotype was detected ten times or more. Reverse transcription used 500 to 550 ng RNA and constant-region primers for alpha and beta. Using multiplexing indices, alpha and beta chain libraries were generated apart by chain-specific third strand synthesis. TCRdb ran MiXCR on the 5' RACE reads and lists one entry per CDR3 protein. The table has about 12,000 distinct CDR3 sequences, less than 10% seen once; the top ten hold about a quarter.

This specimen was blood, taken before antiretroviral therapy. This TCR came from an adult with HIV infection. The donor label of this sample is uncertain. The chain couples TRBV20-1 to TRBJ2-1, with 9 nucleotides matching TRBD2. Here the CDR3 reads CSASLAGGSSYNEQFF. In DNA form, the CDR3 reads TGCAGTGCTAGTTTGGCGGGAGGGAGCTCCTACAATGAGCAGTTCTTC.